The 28 T cell receptor beta chains listed next were all sequenced from one sample in a study of OX40 agonist ivuxolimab in advanced cancers. The method was immunoSEQ multiplex PCR; TCRdb's version includes in-frame clones alone and lacks a portion of them. This repertoire shows some 87,000 clones, 90% found once; its top ten account for around 1.5%. Sequenced here: CD4+ or CD8+ T cells sorted from blood, sampled in a trial of the OX40 agonist ivuxolimab. The source of these receptors is an adult with an advanced solid tumor such as melanoma, head and neck, liver or kidney cancer.

A word on this clone: An end of the junction does not agree with germline; a read error may underlie this. CDR3 protein: CASSSGSGEAQYF. The CDR3 DNA reads TGTGCCAGCAGCTCTGGGTCGGGAGAGGCCCAGTACTTC. This chain links TRBV11-3 with TRBJ2-5; maybe TRBD2 (6 bases). Germline V CDR1 and CDR2: SGHNT, YENEEA. The CDR3 is made up of 13 amino acids. The variable domain in full, completed from reference TRBV11-3 and TRBJ2-5, reads EAGVVQSPRYKIIEKKQPVAFWCNPISGHNTLYWYLQNLGQGPELLIRYENEEAVDDSQLPKDRFSAERLKGVDSTLKIQPAELGDSAVYLCASSSGSGEAQYFGPGTRLLVL.

The chain is built from TRBV7-2 and TRBJ2-4; 7 bases fit TRBD2. This CDR3 contains 15 residues. V was clipped by 3 bases and J by 7 bases; unmatched bases: 9. CDR1 is SGHTA and CDR2 is FQGNSA in the germline V gene. CDR3 sequence (DNA): TGTGCCAGCAGCTTGCAGGCGGGGCGGGGGAACATTCAGTACTTC. Translating it yields CASSLQAGRGNIQYF.

The chain recombines TRBV5-8 with TRBJ1-5, with D uncertain. CDR3 length: 16 residues. The germline V gene encodes CDR1 SGHTS and CDR2 YDEGEE. The V end lost 4 bases, the J end lost 2 bases, and 16 bases lay between the germline ends. The CDR3 DNA is TGTGCCAGCAGCCGGGTGGGATTAGATGGCAATCAGCCCCAGCATTTT. It is translated as CASSRVGLDGNQPQHF.

The chain is built from TRBV19 and TRBJ1-2, with D possibly matching TRBD1 (6 bases). The CDR3 runs to 14 residues. V lost 5 bases to trimming and J lost 8 bases, with 18 bases between them. Per germline, CDR1 LNHDA and CDR2 SQIVND (reference sequence). For the CDR3, the DNA is TGTGCCAGTAGTGTACAACAGGGAGCTCGGGGCTACACCTTC. Protein product: CASSVQQGARGYTF.

This clone was seen once. The V gene is TRBV30, the J gene TRBJ1-3, with unresolved D. This CDR3 spans 13 amino acids. Germline lookup yields CDR1 GTSNPN and CDR2 SVGIG (reference sequence). Trimming shortened V by 2 bases and J by 3 bases, and 8 bases separated the two germline ends. The CDR3 here is CAWSPTSGNTIYF. The CDR3, as DNA: TGTGCCTGGAGTCCCACCAGTGGAAACACCATATATTTT.

The genes are TRBV18 and TRBJ1-2; D is uncertain. CDR1 and CDR2 (germline): KGHSH, LQKENI. This CDR3 has 15 amino acids. The V end was cut by 0 bases, the J end by 4 bases, with 12 bases between. CDR3 amino acids: CASSPPVAGAYGYTF. The CDR3 DNA follows: TGTGCCAGCTCACCACCGGTTGCAGGAGCCTATGGCTACACCTTC.

V is TRBV6-5 and J is TRBJ1-2, with D maybe TRBD1 (5 bases). Germline V lookup: CDR1 MNHEY, CDR2 SVGAGI. Trimming pared 4 bases from V and 10 bases from J, leaving 16 bases between. The CDR3 sequence is 13 residues long. CDR3 sequence reads: CASSFDRDRPYTF. CDR3 sequence (DNA): TGTGCCAGCAGTTTCGACAGAGACCGACCCTACACCTTC.

The chain links TRBV4-1 to TRBJ1-6, with D perhaps matching TRBD1 (6 bases). The CDR3 totals 15 residues. Germline V gene data show CDR1 as MGHRA and CDR2 as YSYEKL. Trimming cost V 5 bases and J 7 bases, with 15 bases left between them. The CDR3 DNA is TGCGCCAGCAGCAAACAGGGTGGAGCAAATTCACCCCTCCACTTT. Translation: CASSKQGGANSPLHF.

This rearrangement joins TRBV5-4 to TRBJ2-3, with 11 bases aligning to TRBD1. The V segment lost 3 bases and the J segment 3 bases; nucleotides outside the gene matches: 6. Germline CDR1 SGHNT, CDR2 YYREEE (reference sequence). The CDR3 runs 16 residues. The CDR3 protein is CASSSRGQGATDTQYF. CDR3 coding DNA: TGTGCCAGCAGCTCCAGAGGACAGGGGGCAACAGATACGCAGTATTTT.

The chain employs TRBV7-8 and TRBJ2-1; either TRBD1 or TRBD2 may supply D (5 bases each). This CDR3 spans 15 amino acids. Between the trimmed V and J ends, which lost 3 bases and 2 bases, there was a span of 11 bases. Germline loops: CDR1 SGHVS, CDR2 FQNEAQ. This CDR3 is CASSFPRDPYNEQFF. In nucleotides, the CDR3 is TGTGCCAGCAGCTTCCCCCGGGACCCCTACAATGAGCAGTTCTTC.

V and J are TRBV7-2 and TRBJ2-2, with D hard to call. This CDR3 has 15 amino acids. In germline, CDR1 is SGHTA, CDR2 FQGNSA. Trimming cost V 1 base and J 4 bases, with 10 bases left between them. CDR3 protein: CASSLGLSGTGELFF. CDR3 nucleotide sequence: TGTGCCAGCAGCTTAGGGTTATCGGGCACCGGGGAGCTGTTTTTT.

J is TRBJ2-2 and V is TRBV10-3; 7 bases fit TRBD1. Trimming removed 3 bases from V and 4 bases from J; junction bases left unmatched: 2. This CDR3 comprises 14 residues. Germline CDR1 reads ENHRY; CDR2 reads SYGVKD. CDR3 sequence: CAISDRGSTGELFF. The CDR3, as DNA: TGTGCCATCAGTGACAGGGGGAGCACCGGGGAGCTGTTTTTT.

V usage is TRBV7-2 and J usage is TRBJ1-2, with D perhaps TRBD1 (5 bases). Germline V CDR1 and CDR2: SGHTA, FQGNSA. The CDR3 consists of 13 residues. V dropped 3 bases and J dropped 7 bases, with 12 bases sitting between them. The CDR3 DNA follows: TGTGCCAGCAGCTTGGGGGGGAAGGGTGGCTACACCTTC. This encodes CASSLGGKGGYTF.

The J gene is TRBJ1-3, the V gene TRBV7-9; no clear D. The germline V gene encodes CDR1 SEHNR and CDR2 FQNEAQ (reference sequence). This CDR3 contains 15 residues. Trimming took off 5 bases at V and 0 bases at J, with 11 bases between the two ends. In DNA, the CDR3 is TGTGCCAGCAGCCCCGTCAGTGTCTCTGGAAACACCATATATTTT. Translating gives CASSPVSVSGNTIYF.

The V and J genes are TRBV30 and TRBJ1-2; the D gene is possibly TRBD1 (5 bases). V gave up 2 bases and J gave up 8 bases, with 15 bases separating them. CDR1 and CDR2 from the germline V gene are GTSNPN and SVGIG (reference sequence). The CDR3 is 13 residues long. DNA for the CDR3: TGTGCCTGGAGTTGGGGGGAGCTAGACGGCTACACCTTC. Its translation: CAWSWGELDGYTF.

The CDR3 spells CASSLELRGFENIQYF. The DNA for the CDR3 is TGCGCCAGCAGCTTGGAGCTTCGGGGTTTCGAAAACATTCAGTACTTC. J is TRBJ2-4 and V is TRBV5-1; the D gene is possibly TRBD2 (5 bases). V lost 0 bases and J lost 5, with 15 bases in between. CDR1 is SGHRS and CDR2 is YFSETQ in the germline V gene. This CDR3 has 16 residues. Filled out from reference TRBV5-1 and TRBJ2-4, the complete variable domain reads KAGVTQTPRYLIKTRGQQVTLSCSPISGHRSVSWYQQTPGQGLQFLFEYFSETQRNKGNFPGRFSGRQFSNSRSEMNVSTLELGDSALYLCASSLELRGFENIQYFGAGTRLSVL.

This chain joins TRBV15 and TRBJ2-2, with a possible D match to TRBD2 (6 bases). CDR3 size: 15 residues. V shed 0 bases and J shed 7 bases, with 12 bases lying between them. Germline V CDR1 and CDR2: LNHNV, YYDKDF (reference sequence). In nucleotides, the CDR3 is TGTGCCACCAGCAGAGATCCTAGCGCCGGCGGGGAGCTGTTTTTT. Its protein product is CATSRDPSAGGELFF.

The rearrangement uses TRBV7-3 and TRBJ2-1; no firm D call. Trimming took 2 bases from V and 8 from J, leaving 10 bases between them. CDR1 is SGHTA and CDR2 is FQGTGA in the germline V gene. This CDR3 is built from 13 residues. Written as DNA, the CDR3 is TGTGCCAGCAGCTTATGGCGAGAATATGAGCAGTTCTTC. It codes for CASSLWREYEQFF. Supplemented by reference TRBV7-3 and TRBJ2-1, the full variable domain reads GAGVSQTPSNKVTEKGKYVELRCDPISGHTALYWYRQSLGQGPEFLIYFQGTGAADDSGLPNDRFFAVRPEGSVSTLKIQRTERGDSAVYLCASSLWREYEQFFGPGTRLTVL.

This chain uses TRBV10-3 with TRBJ1-5; TRBD1 is a possible D gene (6 bases). From germline, CDR1 is ENHRY and CDR2 SYGVKD. This CDR3 is 14 amino acids long. Between the trimmed V and J ends, which lost 3 bases and 9 bases, there was a span of 15 bases. CDR3 bases: TGTGCCATCAGTGATTCAGGGGAAAGGCGGCCCCAGCATTTT. It translates to CAISDSGERRPQHF.

The chain combines TRBV28 with TRBJ1-5, with 7 positions matching TRBD1. The V gene end was trimmed by 4 bases and the J gene end by 4 bases; junction bases not matched to a gene: 4. The germline V gene has CDR1 MDHEN and CDR2 SYDVKM. This CDR3 is 14 amino acids long. CDR3 coding DNA: TGTGCCAGCAGTTGGCGGGACAGAAATCAGCCCCAGCATTTT. This encodes CASSWRDRNQPQHF.

The chain employs TRBV29-1 and TRBJ2-6; D uncertain. Deletions cut 7 bases from V and 2 bases from J, with 12 bases between. CDR1 is SQVTM and CDR2 is ANQGSEA in the germline V gene. The CDR3 totals 14 residues. Written as DNA, the CDR3 is TGCAGCGCTCTTCAGGAGACTGGGGCCAACGTCCTGACTTTC. It translates to CSALQETGANVLTF. The full variable domain, in which reference TRBV29-1 and TRBJ2-6 provide the parts outside the CDR3, is SAVISQKPSRDICQRGTSLTIQCQVDSQVTMMFWYRQQPGQSLTLIATANQGSEATYESGFVIDKFPISRPNLTFSTLTVSNMSPEDSSIYLCSALQETGANVLTFGAGSRLTVL.

This chain joins TRBV21-1 and TRBJ1-5; the table's TRBD1 call for D was not verified on the DNA. TRBV21-1 is labeled a pseudogene. CDR3 length: 19 residues. CDR3 loop: CASSKEDRLGLGGNQPQHF. Here the CDR3 DNA reads TGTGCCAGCAGCAAAGAAGACAGGCTGGGTTTAGGCGGCAATCAGCCCCAGCATTTT.

This chain uses TRBV11-3 with TRBJ2-5; tentatively, D is TRBD1 (5 bases). Trimming shortened V by 2 bases and J by 4 bases, and 8 bases separated the two germline ends. Germline V lookup: CDR1 SGHNT, CDR2 YENEEA. The CDR3 is made up of 13 amino acids. The CDR3 DNA reads as TGTGCCAGCAGCTTACAGGGAACAGAGACCCAGTACTTC. It translates to CASSLQGTETQYF.

This clone was observed a handful of times. Written as DNA, the CDR3 is TGTGCCAGCAGCTTAAAGGGGGACACCATGAACACTGAAGCTTTCTTT. It translates to CASSLKGDTMNTEAFF. The J gene is TRBJ1-1, the V gene TRBV7-3, with a possible D match to TRBD1 (6 bases). In germline, CDR1 is SGHTA, CDR2 FQGTGA. V was pared by 1 base and J by 0 bases, with 12 bases between. CDR3 size: 16 residues.

The V gene is TRBV5-1, the J gene TRBJ2-6; tentatively, D is TRBD1 or TRBD2 (5 bases each). Per the germline V gene, CDR1 is SGHRS and CDR2 is YFSETQ. V was clipped by 0 bases and J by 2 bases, with 12 bases between them. The CDR3 consists of 17 residues. CDR3 loop: CASSLGLWGTGANVLTF. The CDR3 DNA reads as TGCGCCAGCAGCTTGGGGCTGTGGGGGACTGGGGCCAACGTCCTGACTTTC. Together with reference TRBV5-1 and TRBJ2-6, the CDR3 gives the full variable domain: KAGVTQTPRYLIKTRGQQVTLSCSPISGHRSVSWYQQTPGQGLQFLFEYFSETQRNKGNFPGRFSGRQFSNSRSEMNVSTLELGDSALYLCASSLGLWGTGANVLTFGAGSRLTVL.

The sample holds a few counts of this clone. J is TRBJ1-2 and V is TRBV7-8; D ambiguous. The CDR3 runs 14 residues. Germline assignment: CDR1 SGHVS and CDR2 FQNEAQ. Trimming pared 3 bases from V and 6 bases from J, leaving 14 bases between. CDR3: CASSFRRSLDGYTF. The CDR3 nucleotides read TGTGCCAGCAGCTTCCGCAGGTCGCTGGATGGCTACACCTTC. Based on the CDR3 plus reference TRBV7-8 and TRBJ1-2, the full variable domain is GAGVSQSPRYKVAKRGQDVALRCDPISGHVSLFWYQQALGQGPEFLTYFQNEAQLDKSGLPSDRFFAERPEGSVSTLKIQRTQQEDSAVYLCASSFRRSLDGYTFGSGTRLTVV.

V is TRBV6-5 and J is TRBJ2-6; tentatively, D is TRBD2 (5 bases). The CDR3 has 15 residues. Germline lookup yields CDR1 MNHEY and CDR2 SVGAGI. CDR3 sequence: CASQEEGPGANVLTF. CDR3 sequence (DNA): TGTGCTTCTCAGGAGGAAGGCCCTGGGGCCAACGTCCTGACTTTC.

The V gene is TRBV10-1, the J gene TRBJ2-3; 11 nucleotides agree with TRBD1. The CDR3 runs to 15 residues. Germline V gene data show CDR1 as WNHNN and CDR2 as SYGVQD (reference sequence). J gave up 5 bases and V 11 bases, and 12 bases lay outside the gene matches. CDR3 in amino acids: CARGTGGEIRDTQYF. DNA for the CDR3: TGCGCCCGTGGGACAGGGGGGGAAATAAGAGATACGCAGTATTTT.